Described below is a single T cell receptor beta chain sequence and its context. V lost 6 bases and J 2 bases, leaving 10 bases between the germline ends. Germline loops: CDR1 MNHEY, CDR2 SVGAGI. There are 13 residues in the CDR3. This record comes from a study of blood T cell repertoires in COVID-19. The assay was immunoSEQ multiplex PCR, and TCRdb's table has in-frame clones only and misses some. The sample includes around 220,000 clones, roughly 84% of them seen just once. The material sequenced was PBMCs or T cells enriched from blood (not recorded which). This sequence was found in a woman aged 40 to 50 who had recovered from COVID-19. The chain has TRBV6-5 and TRBJ1-2; D perhaps matches TRBD1 (5 bases). The CDR3 is CASRLTENYGYTF. The CDR3 bases are TGTGCCAGCAGACTGACAGAGAACTATGGCTACACCTTC.